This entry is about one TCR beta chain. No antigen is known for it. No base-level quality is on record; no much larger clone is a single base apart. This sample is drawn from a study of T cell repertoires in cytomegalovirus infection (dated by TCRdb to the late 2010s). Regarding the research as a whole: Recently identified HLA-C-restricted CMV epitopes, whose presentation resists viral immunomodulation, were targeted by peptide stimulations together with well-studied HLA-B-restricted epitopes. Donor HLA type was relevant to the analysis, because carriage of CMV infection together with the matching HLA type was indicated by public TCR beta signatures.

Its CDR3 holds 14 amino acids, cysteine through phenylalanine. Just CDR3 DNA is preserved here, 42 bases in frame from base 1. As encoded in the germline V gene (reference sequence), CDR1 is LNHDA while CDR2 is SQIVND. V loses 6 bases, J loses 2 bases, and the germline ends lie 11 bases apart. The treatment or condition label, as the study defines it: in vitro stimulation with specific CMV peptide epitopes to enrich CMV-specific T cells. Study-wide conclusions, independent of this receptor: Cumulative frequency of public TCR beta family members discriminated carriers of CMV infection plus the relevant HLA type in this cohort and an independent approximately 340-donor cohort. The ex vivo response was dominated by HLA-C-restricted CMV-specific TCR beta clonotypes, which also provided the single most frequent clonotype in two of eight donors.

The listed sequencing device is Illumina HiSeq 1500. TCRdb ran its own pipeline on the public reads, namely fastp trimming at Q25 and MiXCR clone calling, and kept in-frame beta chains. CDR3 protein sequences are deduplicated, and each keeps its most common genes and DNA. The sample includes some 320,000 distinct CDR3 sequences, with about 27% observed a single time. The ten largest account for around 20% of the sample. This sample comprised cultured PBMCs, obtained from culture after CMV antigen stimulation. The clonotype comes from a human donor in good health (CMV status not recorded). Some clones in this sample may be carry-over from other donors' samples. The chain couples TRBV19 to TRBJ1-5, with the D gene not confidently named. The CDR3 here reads CASRARKGNQPQHF. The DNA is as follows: TGTGCCAGTAGAGCAAGGAAGGGCAATCAGCCCCAGCATTTT.